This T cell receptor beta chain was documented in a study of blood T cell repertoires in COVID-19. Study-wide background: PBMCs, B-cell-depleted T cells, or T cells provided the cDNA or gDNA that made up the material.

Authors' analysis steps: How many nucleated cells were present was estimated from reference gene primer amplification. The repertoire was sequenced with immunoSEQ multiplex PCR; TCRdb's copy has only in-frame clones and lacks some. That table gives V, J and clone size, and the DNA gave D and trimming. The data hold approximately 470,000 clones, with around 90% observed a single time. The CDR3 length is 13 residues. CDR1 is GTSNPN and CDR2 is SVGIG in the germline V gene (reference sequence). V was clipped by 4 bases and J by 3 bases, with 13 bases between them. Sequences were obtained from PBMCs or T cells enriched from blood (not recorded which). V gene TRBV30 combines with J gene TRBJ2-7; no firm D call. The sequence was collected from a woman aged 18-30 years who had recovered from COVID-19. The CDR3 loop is CAWTRKAFYEQYF. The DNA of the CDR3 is TGTGCCTGGACTAGGAAAGCCTTCTACGAGCAGTACTTC.